This entry features one T cell receptor beta chain sequence. Germline CDR1 reads MNHNS; CDR2 reads SASEGT. V lost 2 bases and J 2 bases, leaving 9 bases between the germline ends. This CDR3 comprises 14 residues. These data come from a study of blood T cell repertoires in COVID-19. Overall study context: Material from acute and convalescent COVID-19 was sourced from the United States, Italy and Spain. In each case, the material was cDNA or gDNA derived from T cells, B-cell-depleted T cells, or PBMCs.

Study processing details: Estimation of nucleated cell counts relied on the amplification of reference gene primers. The data were produced by immunoSEQ multiplex PCR, yet TCRdb's version contains in-frame clones alone and is incomplete. From that table come the V and J calls and clone size; the DNA was used to work out D and trimming. The profile covers approximately 32,000 clones, with 80% to 90% appearing a single time and 4.5% to 5% taken by the ten largest. This chain uses TRBV6-1 with TRBJ1-1; D uncertain. This TCR came from a woman in her 70s with active COVID-19. Sequencing was done on a sample of peripheral blood. CDR3 region: CASSELGANTEAFF. DNA for the CDR3: TGTGCCAGCAGTGAACTGGGCGCTAACACTGAAGCTTTCTTT.